The 2 T cell receptor beta chains below all came from one sample that was sequenced in a study of cytomegalovirus exposure and HLA in healthy donors. The PCR ran on 60 Vbeta and 13 Jbeta primers. Only in-frame clones appear in the TCRdb table, and some are missing; sequencing was by immunoSEQ multiplex PCR. The table has 100,000 to 150,000 clones, 72% seen once; the top ten hold around 4%. Sequencing was performed on PBMCs. The receptors shown here come from a young man in good health and CMV-seronegative.

The chain carries TRBV7-2 and TRBJ2-7; D may be TRBD2 (5 bases). V lost 7 bases and J lost 6, with 16 bases in between. This CDR3 region has 13 residues. The germline V gene encodes CDR1 SGHTA and CDR2 FQGNSA. CDR3 in amino acids: CASTESRGSEQYF. The CDR3 DNA reads as TGTGCCAGCACCGAAAGCCGGGGAAGCGAGCAGTACTTC.

As for this clone: The junction departs from the called germline gene at one end, perhaps through a read error. This chain links TRBV18 with TRBJ2-1; TRBD2 agrees at 9 bases. Germline assignment: CDR1 KGHSH and CDR2 LQKENI. CDR3 size: 15 residues. The CDR3 loop reads CASSPGANSGGIGVF. CDR3 bases: TGTGCCAGCTCACCAGGGGCTAACAGCGGGGGGATCGGGGTCTTC.